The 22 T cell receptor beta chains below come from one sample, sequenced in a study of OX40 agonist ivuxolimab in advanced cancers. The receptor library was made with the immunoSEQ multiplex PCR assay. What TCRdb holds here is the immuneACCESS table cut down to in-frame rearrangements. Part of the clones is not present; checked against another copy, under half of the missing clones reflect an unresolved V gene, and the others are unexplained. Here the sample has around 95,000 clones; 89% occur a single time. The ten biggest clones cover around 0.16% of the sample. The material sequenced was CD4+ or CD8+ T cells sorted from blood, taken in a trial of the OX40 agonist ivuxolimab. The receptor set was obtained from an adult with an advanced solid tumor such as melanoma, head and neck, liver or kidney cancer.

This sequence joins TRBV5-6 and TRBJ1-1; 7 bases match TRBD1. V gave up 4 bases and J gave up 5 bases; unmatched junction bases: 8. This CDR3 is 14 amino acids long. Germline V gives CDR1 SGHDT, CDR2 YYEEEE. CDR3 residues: CASSPQGRGTEAFF. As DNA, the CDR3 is TGTGCCAGCAGCCCACAGGGGAGGGGAACTGAAGCTTTCTTT.

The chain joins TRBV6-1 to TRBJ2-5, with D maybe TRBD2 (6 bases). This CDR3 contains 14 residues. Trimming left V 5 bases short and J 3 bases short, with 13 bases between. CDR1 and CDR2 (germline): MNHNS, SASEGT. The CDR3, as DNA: TGTGCCAGCAGTACCAGTGGGGGGAAAGAGACCCAGTACTTC. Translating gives CASSTSGGKETQYF.

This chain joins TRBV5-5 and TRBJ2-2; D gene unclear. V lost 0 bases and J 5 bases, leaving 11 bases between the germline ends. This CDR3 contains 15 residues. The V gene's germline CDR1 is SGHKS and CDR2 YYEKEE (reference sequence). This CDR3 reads CASSLERSVTGELFF. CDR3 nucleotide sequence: TGTGCCAGCAGCTTGGAAAGGTCTGTTACCGGGGAGCTGTTTTTT.

The CDR3 sequence is CSAPTVETQYF. As DNA, the CDR3 is TGCAGTGCTCCGACAGTTGAAACGCAGTATTTT. The chain carries TRBV20-1 and TRBJ2-3; TRBD1 is a possible D gene (5 bases). CDR3 length: 11 amino acids. The V end was cut by 5 bases, the J end by 9 bases, with 12 bases between. Germline V gives CDR1 DFQATT, CDR2 SNEGSKA (reference sequence).

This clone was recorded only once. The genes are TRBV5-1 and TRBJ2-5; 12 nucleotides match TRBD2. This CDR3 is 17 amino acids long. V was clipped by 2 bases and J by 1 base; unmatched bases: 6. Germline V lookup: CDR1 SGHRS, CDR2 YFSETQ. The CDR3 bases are TGCGCCAGCAGCTTAACCCTAGCGGGGGGGACCCAAGAGACCCAGTACTTC. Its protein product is CASSLTLAGGTQETQYF.

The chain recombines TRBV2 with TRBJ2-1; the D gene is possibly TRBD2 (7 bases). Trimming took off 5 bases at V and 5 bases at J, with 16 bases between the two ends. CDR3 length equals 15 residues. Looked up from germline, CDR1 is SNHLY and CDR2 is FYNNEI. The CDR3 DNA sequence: TGTGCCAGCAGTCCCGTGGGGGGGCCCAACAATGAGCAGTTCTTC. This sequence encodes CASSPVGGPNNEQFF.

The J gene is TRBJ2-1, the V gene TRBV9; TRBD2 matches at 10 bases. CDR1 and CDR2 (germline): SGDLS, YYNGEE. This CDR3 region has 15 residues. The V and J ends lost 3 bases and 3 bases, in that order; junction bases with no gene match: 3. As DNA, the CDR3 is TGTGCCAGCAGCGAGCTAGCGGGGGACTACAATGAGCAGTTCTTC. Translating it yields CASSELAGDYNEQFF.

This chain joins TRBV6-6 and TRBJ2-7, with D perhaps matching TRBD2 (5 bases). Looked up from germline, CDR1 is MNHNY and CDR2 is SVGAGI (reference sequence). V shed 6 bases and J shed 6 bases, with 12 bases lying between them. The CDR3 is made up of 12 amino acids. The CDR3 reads CASRGSSSEQYF. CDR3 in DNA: TGTGCCAGCAGGGGGTCTAGCAGCGAGCAGTACTTC.

The CDR3 sequence is CASSGGPGWSGYTF. The CDR3 DNA sequence: TGTGCCAGCAGCGGAGGGCCGGGCTGGAGCGGCTACACCTTC. J is TRBJ1-2 and V is TRBV25-1, with no clear D. In germline, CDR1 is MGHDK, CDR2 SYGVNS. Trimming cost V 6 bases and J 8 bases, with 19 bases left between them. The CDR3 runs to 14 residues.

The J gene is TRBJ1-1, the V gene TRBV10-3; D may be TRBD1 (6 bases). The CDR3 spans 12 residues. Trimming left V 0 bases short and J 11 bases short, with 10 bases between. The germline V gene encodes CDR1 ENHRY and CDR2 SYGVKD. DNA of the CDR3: TGTGCCATCAGTGAGTCGGGGGCTCGTGCTTTCTTT. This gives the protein CAISESGARAFF.

CDR3 nucleotide sequence: TGCGCCAGCAGCTTTGGGGACAGGGACGAGCAGTACTTC. Encoded protein: CASSFGDRDEQYF. J is TRBJ2-7 and V is TRBV5-1; 9 positions match TRBD1. After removal of 2 bases from V and 5 bases from J, the junction contained 2 bases not matched to a gene. The CDR3 consists of 13 residues. The germline gives CDR1 SGHRS, CDR2 YFSETQ.

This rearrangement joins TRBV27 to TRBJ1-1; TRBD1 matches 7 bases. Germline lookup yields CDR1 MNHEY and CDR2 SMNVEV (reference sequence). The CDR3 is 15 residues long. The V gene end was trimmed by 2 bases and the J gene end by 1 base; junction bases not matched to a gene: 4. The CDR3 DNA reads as TGTGCCAGCAGTTTACTGACAGGGTGGAACACTGAAGCTTTCTTT. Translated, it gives CASSLLTGWNTEAFF.

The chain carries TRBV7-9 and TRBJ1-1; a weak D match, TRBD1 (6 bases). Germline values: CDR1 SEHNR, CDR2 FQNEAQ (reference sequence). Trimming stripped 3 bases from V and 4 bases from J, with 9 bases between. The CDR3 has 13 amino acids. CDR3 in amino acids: CASSFGGGTEAFF. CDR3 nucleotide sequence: TGTGCCAGCAGCTTCGGAGGGGGCACTGAAGCTTTCTTT.

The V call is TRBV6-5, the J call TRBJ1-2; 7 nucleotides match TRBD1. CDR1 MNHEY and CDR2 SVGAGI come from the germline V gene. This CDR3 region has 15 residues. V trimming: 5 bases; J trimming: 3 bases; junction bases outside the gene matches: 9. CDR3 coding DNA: TGTGCCAGCAGTACAGGGGCAGGGGTGGACTATGGCTACACCTTC. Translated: CASSTGAGVDYGYTF.

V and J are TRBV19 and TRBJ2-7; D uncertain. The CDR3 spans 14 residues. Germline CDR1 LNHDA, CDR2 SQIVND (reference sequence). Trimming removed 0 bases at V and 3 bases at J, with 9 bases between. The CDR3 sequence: CASSIELRNYEQYF. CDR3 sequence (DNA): TGTGCCAGTAGTATAGAGTTGCGGAACTACGAGCAGTACTTC.

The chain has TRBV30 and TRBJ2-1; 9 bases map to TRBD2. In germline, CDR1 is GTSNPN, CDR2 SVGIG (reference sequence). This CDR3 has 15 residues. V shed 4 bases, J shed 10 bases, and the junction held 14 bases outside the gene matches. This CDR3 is CAWTGGLAGVREQFF. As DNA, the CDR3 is TGTGCCTGGACAGGTGGCTTAGCGGGAGTACGGGAGCAGTTCTTC.

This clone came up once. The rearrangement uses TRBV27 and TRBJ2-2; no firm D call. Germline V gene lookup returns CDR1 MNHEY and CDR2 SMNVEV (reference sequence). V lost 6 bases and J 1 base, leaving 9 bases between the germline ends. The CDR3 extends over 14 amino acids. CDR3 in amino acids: CASRRGENTGELFF. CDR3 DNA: TGTGCCAGCAGGAGAGGTGAGAACACCGGGGAGCTGTTTTTT.

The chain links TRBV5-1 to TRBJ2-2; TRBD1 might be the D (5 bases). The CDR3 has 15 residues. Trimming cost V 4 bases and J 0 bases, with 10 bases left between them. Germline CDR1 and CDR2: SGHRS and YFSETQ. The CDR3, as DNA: TGCGCCAGCAGCCCCAGGGCGTCGAACACCGGGGAGCTGTTTTTT. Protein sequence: CASSPRASNTGELFF.

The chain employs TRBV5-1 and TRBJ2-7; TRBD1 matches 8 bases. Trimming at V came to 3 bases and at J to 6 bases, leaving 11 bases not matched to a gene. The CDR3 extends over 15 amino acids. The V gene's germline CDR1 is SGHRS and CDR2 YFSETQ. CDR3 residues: CASSSQGAPGLEQYF. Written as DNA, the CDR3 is TGCGCCAGCAGCTCCCAGGGGGCGCCTGGACTCGAGCAGTACTTC.

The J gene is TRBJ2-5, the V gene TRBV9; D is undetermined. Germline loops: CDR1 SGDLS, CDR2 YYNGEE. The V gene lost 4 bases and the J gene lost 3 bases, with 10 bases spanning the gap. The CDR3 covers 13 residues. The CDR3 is CASSYGLEETQYF. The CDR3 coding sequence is TGTGCCAGCAGCTATGGGCTGGAAGAGACCCAGTACTTC.

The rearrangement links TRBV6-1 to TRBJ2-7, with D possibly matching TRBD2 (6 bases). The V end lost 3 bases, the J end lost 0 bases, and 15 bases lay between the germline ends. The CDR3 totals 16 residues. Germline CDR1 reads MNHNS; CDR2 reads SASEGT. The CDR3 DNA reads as TGTGCCAGCAGTGACTATAGCGGACAACACTCCTACGAGCAGTACTTC. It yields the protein CASSDYSGQHSYEQYF.

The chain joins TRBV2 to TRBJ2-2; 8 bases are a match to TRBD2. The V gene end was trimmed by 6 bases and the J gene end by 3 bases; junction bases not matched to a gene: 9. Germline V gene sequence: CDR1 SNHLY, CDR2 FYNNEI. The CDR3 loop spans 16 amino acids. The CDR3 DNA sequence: TGTGCCAGCAGATTGAGACTAGCGAGCGACACCGGGGAGCTGTTTTTT. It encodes CASRLRLASDTGELFF. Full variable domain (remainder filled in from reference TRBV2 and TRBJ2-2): EPEVTQTPSHQVTQMGQEVILRCVPISNHLYFYWYRQILGQKVEFLVSFYNNEISEKSEIFDDQFSVERPDGSNFTLKIRSTKLEDSAMYFCASRLRLASDTGELFFGEGSRLTVL.